Below, 21 T cell receptor beta chains from the same sample are listed, as sequenced in a study of T cell responses to AZD1222 COVID-19 vaccine. The table came from immunoSEQ multiplex PCR; TCRdb's copy has only in-frame clones and leaves some out. The data hold 120,000 or so clones, with 87% observed a single time. Sequencing was performed on peripheral blood, taken on day 0 of AZD1222 vaccination. Every receptor here comes from an adult in good health.

The CDR3 protein is CASSRLGQAYEQYF. The CDR3 DNA is TGTGCCAGCAGCAGGCTAGGACAGGCCTACGAGCAGTACTTC. V gene TRBV11-3 combines with J gene TRBJ2-7; 7 bases match TRBD1. This CDR3 has 14 residues. The junction had 6 bases not matched to a gene; V was cut back by 5 bases and J by 2 bases. Germline CDR1 reads SGHNT; CDR2 reads YENEEA.

The chain recombines TRBV4-3 with TRBJ2-6, with a tentative D call TRBD1 (6 bases). The CDR3 covers 15 residues. CDR1 is LGHNA, CDR2 YSLEER, per germline. V lost 0 bases, J lost 8 bases, and 11 bases lay in between. In nucleotides, the CDR3 is TGCGCCAGCAGCCAAGAGTCCAGGGGCACCAACGTCCTGACTTTC. It specifies CASSQESRGTNVLTF.

The genes are TRBV28 and TRBJ2-7; 10 bases fit TRBD1. This CDR3 is 23 amino acids long. V was clipped by 1 base and J by 3 bases; unmatched bases: 27. The germline V gene has CDR1 MDHEN and CDR2 SYDVKM. CDR3: CASSLSPFDSPGQGFSFSYEQYF. The CDR3 DNA sequence: TGTGCCAGCAGTTTATCCCCGTTCGATTCCCCGGGACAGGGGTTTAGTTTTAGCTACGAGCAGTACTTC.

The CDR3 DNA reads TGTGCCAGTAGAGGACAGCTAGATCAGCCCCAGCATTTT. Translating gives CASRGQLDQPQHF. The chain uses TRBV19 and TRBJ1-5; tentative D call: TRBD1 (6 bases). CDR1 and CDR2 (germline): LNHDA, SQIVND (reference sequence). V lost 6 bases, J lost 5 bases, and 11 bases lay in between. This CDR3 contains 13 residues. The full variable domain, rest sourced from reference TRBV19 and TRBJ1-5, is DGGITQSPKYLFRKEGQNVTLSCEQNLNHDAMYWYRQDPGQGLRLIYYSQIVNDFQKGDIAEGYSVSREKKESFPLTVTSAQKNPTAFYLCASRGQLDQPQHFGDGTRLSIL.

The chain recombines TRBV11-3 with TRBJ2-5; D gene unclear. V was cut by 1 base and J by 4 bases, with 13 bases left in between. Germline V gives CDR1 SGHNT, CDR2 YENEEA. The CDR3 runs 15 residues. In DNA form, the CDR3 reads TGTGCCAGCAGCTTAGGAGGTGTCCGGGCAGAGACCCAGTACTTC. Residues: CASSLGGVRAETQYF. Complete variable domain (other parts from reference TRBV11-3 and TRBJ2-5): EAGVVQSPRYKIIEKKQPVAFWCNPISGHNTLYWYLQNLGQGPELLIRYENEEAVDDSQLPKDRFSAERLKGVDSTLKIQPAELGDSAVYLCASSLGGVRAETQYFGPGTRLLVL.

The V and J genes are TRBV5-6 and TRBJ2-7; the D gene is possibly TRBD2 (5 bases). The germline gives CDR1 SGHDT, CDR2 YYEEEE. The length of the CDR3 is 11 residues. V was clipped by 0 bases and J by 7 bases, with 5 bases between them. The CDR3 spells CASSLVAEQYF. The DNA for the CDR3 is TGTGCCAGCAGCTTGGTAGCGGAGCAGTACTTC.

This clone was counted only a few times. V and J are TRBV28 and TRBJ2-7; weak D call: TRBD1 (5 bases). The germline CDR1 and CDR2 sequences are MDHEN and SYDVKM. The CDR3 has 15 amino acids. V was trimmed by 5 bases and J by 4 bases, leaving 18 bases between them. The CDR3 DNA reads as TGTGCCAGCAGTCCCCTGACATCAGGGCCTTACGAGCAGTACTTC. As protein: CASSPLTSGPYEQYF.

The chain is built from TRBV6-5 and TRBJ2-1; no reliable D call. There are 12 residues in the CDR3. The V gene's germline CDR1 is MNHEY and CDR2 SVGAGI. V lost 7 bases, J lost 6 bases, and 10 bases lay in between. The CDR3 protein is CASKSSVNEQFF. Written as DNA, the CDR3 is TGTGCCAGCAAATCAAGCGTCAATGAGCAGTTCTTC.

The V call is TRBV5-5, the J call TRBJ2-5, with D tentatively TRBD1 or TRBD2 (5 bases each). V lost 0 bases and J lost 4, with 13 bases in between. Germline V CDR1 and CDR2: SGHKS, YYEKEE (reference sequence). The CDR3 consists of 15 residues. CDR3 DNA sequence: TGTGCCAGCAGCTTGGAGGGGACCCCGGGAGAGACCCAGTACTTC. Translated, it gives CASSLEGTPGETQYF.

This clone has just one count. The chain is built from TRBV19 and TRBJ2-7; unclear D gene. In germline, CDR1 is LNHDA, CDR2 SQIVND (reference sequence). V lost 5 bases to trimming and J lost 0 bases, with 14 bases between them. This CDR3 spans 15 amino acids. The DNA of the CDR3 is TGTGCCAGTAGTGTAGGGCCTACGGGCTCCTACGAGCAGTACTTC. Its protein is CASSVGPTGSYEQYF.

This clone was seen a handful of times. V and J are TRBV29-1 and TRBJ2-5, with 7 nucleotides matching TRBD1. Germline V gives CDR1 SQVTM, CDR2 ANQGSEA. The CDR3 consists of 15 residues. V gave up 2 bases and J gave up 5 bases; unmatched junction bases: 11. The CDR3 DNA follows: TGCAGCGTTGAACCCGGTCAGGGGGAATTGGAGACCCAGTACTTC. This codes for CSVEPGQGELETQYF.

The chain has TRBV7-6 and TRBJ2-7; possibly TRBD2 for D (6 bases). Germline-derived CDR1 and CDR2 are SGHVS and FNYEAQ. Trimming took off 2 bases at V and 1 base at J, with 9 bases between the two ends. The CDR3 has 14 residues. The DNA for the CDR3 is TGTGCCAGCAGCTTACGGGGGTTGTCCTACGAGCAGTACTTC. Translation: CASSLRGLSYEQYF.

This clone turned up a few times. The chain uses TRBV27 and TRBJ2-7, with D possibly being TRBD1 (6 bases). Per the germline V gene, CDR1 is MNHEY and CDR2 is SMNVEV (reference sequence). The CDR3 length is 17 residues. Trimming removed 5 bases at V and 6 bases at J, with 26 bases between. This CDR3 reads CASSQFGGGASRFEQYF. CDR3 DNA sequence: TGTGCCAGCAGTCAATTCGGTGGGGGCGCGTCTAGGTTCGAGCAGTACTTC.

CDR3 region: CASSESGQVRKAFF. CDR3 coding DNA: TGCGCCAGCAGTGAGTCGGGGCAAGTTCGGAAAGCTTTCTTT. The rearrangement links TRBV10-1 to TRBJ1-1, with D possibly matching TRBD1 (5 bases). Trimming took off 0 bases at V and 9 bases at J, with 14 bases between the two ends. CDR3 length: 14 residues. The germline V gene has CDR1 WNHNN and CDR2 SYGVQD (reference sequence).

This chain links TRBV11-3 with TRBJ2-3; D is undetermined. Germline CDR1 is SGHNT and CDR2 is YENEEA. The CDR3 is made up of 15 amino acids. V lost 1 base to trimming and J lost 2 bases, with 10 bases between them. CDR3 region: CASSLAADTTDTQYF. CDR3 DNA: TGTGCCAGCAGCTTAGCGGCGGATACCACAGATACGCAGTATTTT. Variable domain in full (rest from reference TRBV11-3 and TRBJ2-3): EAGVVQSPRYKIIEKKQPVAFWCNPISGHNTLYWYLQNLGQGPELLIRYENEEAVDDSQLPKDRFSAERLKGVDSTLKIQPAELGDSAVYLCASSLAADTTDTQYFGPGTRLTVL.

V is TRBV21-1 and J is TRBJ1-5; the D call TRBD1 from the table was never checked on the DNA. TRBV21-1 is deemed a pseudogene. This CDR3 contains 19 residues. CDR3 DNA: TGTGCCAGCAGCGCAAAAGGGGGGAAACAGGGGGCAGGCAATCAGCCCCAGCATTTT. Protein product: CASSAKGGKQGAGNQPQHF.

The rearrangement joins TRBV30 to TRBJ2-3; 7 bases map to TRBD2. With 3 bases clipped from V and 6 bases from J, the junction kept 18 bases outside the gene matches. Germline loops: CDR1 GTSNPN, CDR2 SVGIG (reference sequence). This CDR3 has 17 residues. DNA of the CDR3: TGTGCCTGGAGCGCCGGGAGAGAGGGGCTAGCGGTTGATACGCAGTATTTT. Amino acid sequence: CAWSAGREGLAVDTQYF.

For this clone: A read error may account for a junction end that differs from germline. The chain is built from TRBV18 and TRBJ1-1; 10 nucleotides match TRBD1. This CDR3 is built from 15 residues. Germline CDR1 is KGHSH and CDR2 is LQKENI. CDR3 sequence: CASAPGQGMNTEAFF. The CDR3 nucleotides are TGTGCCAGCGCACCGGGACAGGGGATGAACACTGAAGCTTTCTTT.

The chain carries TRBV7-3 and TRBJ2-7; TRBD2 might be the D (5 bases). Trimming removed 3 bases at V and 2 bases at J, with 14 bases between. Germline-derived CDR1 and CDR2 are SGHTA and FQGTGA. The CDR3 loop spans 15 amino acids. The CDR3 DNA reads TGTGCCAGCAGCTTGAGGGCCGCAGACCCCTACGAGCAGTACTTC. The encoded protein is CASSLRAADPYEQYF.

J is TRBJ2-1 and V is TRBV24-1, with 8 bases matching TRBD2. This CDR3 is 20 amino acids long. The V segment lost 9 bases and the J segment 0 bases; nucleotides outside the gene matches: 21. Looked up from germline, CDR1 is KGHDR and CDR2 is SFDVKD. The CDR3 loop reads CATQTGAGARELSSYNEQFF. The CDR3, as DNA: TGTGCCACCCAGACGGGAGCGGGAGCACGAGAACTTAGCTCCTACAATGAGCAGTTCTTC.

The chain is built from TRBV7-2 and TRBJ2-1; tentative D call: TRBD2 (6 bases). Per germline, CDR1 SGHTA and CDR2 FQGNSA. CDR3 length: 17 amino acids. V was shortened by 1 base and J by 7 bases, with 20 bases between the two germline ends. The CDR3: CASSLVMSGAGENEQFF. The DNA of the CDR3 is TGTGCCAGCAGCTTAGTCATGTCGGGAGCTGGGGAAAATGAGCAGTTCTTC.